Shown below are 24 T cell receptor beta chains from a single sample sequenced in a study of T cell changes during pregnancy in multiple sclerosis. TCRdb keeps only in-frame clones here, not all; method: immunoSEQ multiplex PCR. Of under 70,000 clones in the sample, about 90% were seen once. The specimen was CD4+ T cells from peripheral blood mononuclear cells, collected after pregnancy. The receptors come from a female donor in good health, enrolled as a control in a pregnancy study.

This chain uses TRBV6-5 with TRBJ2-7, with 9 bases fitting TRBD1. J was trimmed by 5 bases and V by 5 bases; bases with no gene match: 4. This CDR3 has 13 amino acids. Germline V CDR1 and CDR2: MNHEY, SVGAGI. The CDR3 spells CASSRGQGHEQYF. CDR3 DNA sequence: TGTGCCAGCAGTAGGGGACAGGGCCACGAGCAGTACTTC.

The chain combines TRBV7-6 with TRBJ1-4; 7 bases match TRBD1. The CDR3 totals 14 residues. V was clipped by 5 bases and J by 8 bases; unmatched bases: 8. The germline CDR1 and CDR2 sequences are SGHVS and FNYEAQ. The CDR3 DNA follows: TGTGCCAGCAGCACTGACAGGGTCGGGGAAAAACTGTTTTTT. Translated, it gives CASSTDRVGEKLFF.

This sequence joins TRBV18 and TRBJ1-3; maybe TRBD1 (5 bases). The CDR3 sequence is 16 residues long. V shed 6 bases and J shed 3 bases, with 18 bases lying between them. The germline V gene has CDR1 KGHSH and CDR2 LQKENI. CDR3 region: CASSRPPPGIGNTIYF. CDR3 nucleotide sequence: TGTGCCAGCTCCCGGCCCCCGCCAGGGATTGGAAACACCATATATTTT. Combining the CDR3 with reference TRBV18 and TRBJ1-3 gives the whole variable domain NAGVMQNPRHLVRRRGQEARLRCSPMKGHSHVYWYRQLPEEGLKFMVYLQKENIIDESGMPKERFSAEFPKEGPSILRIQQVVRGDSAAYFCASSRPPPGIGNTIYFGEGSWLTVV.

The rearrangement uses TRBV29-1 and TRBJ1-2; no definite D call. The CDR3 is 12 residues long. With 1 base removed from V and 7 bases from J, the gap between germline ends came to 10 bases. Germline V lookup: CDR1 SQVTM, CDR2 ANQGSEA. The CDR3 is CSVEVGRPGYTF. The CDR3, as DNA: TGCAGCGTTGAAGTGGGGAGACCTGGCTACACCTTC.

The chain links TRBV2 to TRBJ1-1, with 10 bases fitting TRBD1. With 5 bases clipped from V and 6 bases from J, the junction kept 6 bases outside the gene matches. CDR1 is SNHLY, CDR2 FYNNEI, per germline. The CDR3 is made up of 14 amino acids. The DNA of the CDR3 is TGTGCCAGCAGTCTCGGGACAGGGGATTCTGAAGCTTTCTTT. Protein: CASSLGTGDSEAFF.

The chain joins TRBV9 to TRBJ2-3; 9 bases align to TRBD1. Germline V gene sequence: CDR1 SGDLS, CDR2 YYNGEE. The trim removed 3 bases at V and 0 bases at J, leaving 8 bases unmatched. The CDR3 covers 17 residues. As DNA, the CDR3 is TGTGCCAGCAGCGGTAGACAGGGGGGGATTAGCACAGATACGCAGTATTTT. This sequence encodes CASSGRQGGISTDTQYF.

The chain joins TRBV7-2 to TRBJ2-7; TRBD1 matches 7 bases. This CDR3 comprises 14 residues. CDR1 SGHTA and CDR2 FQGNSA come from the germline V gene. V dropped 1 base and J dropped 3; count of bases not matched to a gene: 3. The CDR3 DNA is TGTGCCAGCAGCTTAGAGGCAGGGGGCTACGAGCAGTACTTC. It encodes CASSLEAGGYEQYF.

This clone was picked up one time. This rearrangement joins TRBV30 to TRBJ1-2, with 12 bases identical to TRBD1. The CDR3 sequence is 16 residues long. The germline CDR1 and CDR2 sequences are GTSNPN and SVGIG (reference sequence). V gave up 0 bases and J gave up 4 bases; unmatched junction bases: 6. CDR3 residues: CAWSVGTGGYGYGYTF. CDR3 DNA: TGTGCCTGGAGTGTAGGGACAGGGGGCTACGGCTATGGCTACACCTTC. The variable domain in full, completed from reference TRBV30 and TRBJ1-2, reads SQTIHQWPATLVQPVGSPLSLECTVEGTSNPNLYWYRQAAGRGLQLLFYSVGIGQISSEVPQNLSASRPQDRQFILSSKKLLLSDSGFYLCAWSVGTGGYGYGYTFGSGTRLTVV.

This sequence joins TRBV7-2 and TRBJ2-1; TRBD2 might be the D (5 bases). This CDR3 has 13 residues. Germline CDR1 is SGHTA and CDR2 is FQGNSA. V shed 5 bases and J shed 5 bases, with 10 bases lying between them. Here the CDR3 reads CASSPRVDNEQFF. The CDR3 DNA sequence: TGTGCCAGCAGCCCGAGGGTAGACAATGAGCAGTTCTTC.

The rearrangement joins TRBV6-1 to TRBJ1-1; D perhaps matches TRBD1 (5 bases). The CDR3 has 12 residues. Trimming stripped 3 bases from V and 8 bases from J, with 10 bases between. Germline V CDR1 and CDR2: MNHNS, SASEGT. The CDR3 DNA reads TGTGCCAGCAGTGACAGGGTTTCCGAAGCTTTCTTT. Residues: CASSDRVSEAFF.

This clone has only one observation. The chain has TRBV30 and TRBJ1-4, with TRBD1 matching 8 bases. Germline V CDR1 and CDR2: GTSNPN, SVGIG (reference sequence). The length of the CDR3 is 20 residues. V shed 1 base and J 0 bases; nucleotides not matched to a gene: 16. CDR3 nucleotide sequence: TGTGCCTGGAGTGGGGCAGGGGGCAAGCGGGGCATAGCAACTAATGAAAAACTGTTTTTT. It is translated as CAWSGAGGKRGIATNEKLFF. Looking up the rest from reference TRBV30 and TRBJ1-4 gives the full variable domain: SQTIHQWPATLVQPVGSPLSLECTVEGTSNPNLYWYRQAAGRGLQLLFYSVGIGQISSEVPQNLSASRPQDRQFILSSKKLLLSDSGFYLCAWSGAGGKRGIATNEKLFFGSGTQLSVL.

This clone was found once. The chain uses TRBV7-2 and TRBJ1-2, with 9 positions matching TRBD1. The CDR3 runs to 14 residues. CDR1 and CDR2 from the germline V gene are SGHTA and FQGNSA. V shed 1 base and J 6 bases; nucleotides not matched to a gene: 3. CDR3 sequence: CASSLVGTGNGYTF. The CDR3 DNA sequence: TGTGCCAGCAGCTTAGTGGGGACAGGGAATGGCTACACCTTC.

The chain links TRBV5-6 to TRBJ2-1; 7 nucleotides agree with TRBD2. Trimming took 4 bases from V and 9 from J; bases not matched to a gene: 10. The germline V gene has CDR1 SGHDT and CDR2 YYEEEE. The CDR3 totals 14 residues. The CDR3 DNA reads TGTGCCAGCAGCCCACTGGGGGGGGAAGGTGAGCAGTTCTTC. This encodes CASSPLGGEGEQFF.

V usage is TRBV4-2 and J usage is TRBJ2-1; 7 bases are shared with TRBD1. CDR3 length: 15 residues. The V and J ends lost 4 bases and 8 bases, in that order; junction bases with no gene match: 11. Germline V lookup: CDR1 LGHNA, CDR2 YNFKEQ. As DNA, the CDR3 is TGTGCCAGCAGCCCAGTAAACGGACAGGTGGATGAGCAGTTCTTC. It translates to CASSPVNGQVDEQFF.

The V call is TRBV4-2, the J call TRBJ2-6; 8 nucleotides match TRBD1. Germline assignment: CDR1 LGHNA and CDR2 YNFKEQ. This CDR3 comprises 19 residues. V shed 4 bases, J shed 0 bases, and the junction held 11 bases outside the gene matches. The chain's CDR3 is CASSLSLNRGISGANVLTF. The CDR3 nucleotides read TGTGCCAGCAGCCTGTCCCTTAACAGGGGGATCTCTGGGGCCAACGTCCTGACTTTC.

The V gene is TRBV5-4, the J gene TRBJ2-1; 8 nucleotides match TRBD1. Germline V gene data show CDR1 as SGHNT and CDR2 as YYREEE (reference sequence). Trimming cost V 4 bases and J 5 bases; bases outside gene matches: 8. CDR3 size: 15 residues. CDR3 bases: TGTGCCAGCAGCACCAGGACAGGGAGCCACAATGAGCAGTTCTTC. Protein: CASSTRTGSHNEQFF.

The chain is built from TRBV19 and TRBJ2-1, with 7 bases matching TRBD1. The V segment lost 3 bases and the J segment 7 bases; nucleotides outside the gene matches: 9. CDR1 and CDR2 (germline): LNHDA, SQIVND (reference sequence). The CDR3 sequence is 15 residues long. CDR3 in DNA: TGTGCCAGTAGTATGAATAGGGACAGTAAAAATGAGCAGTTCTTC. This codes for CASSMNRDSKNEQFF.

The chain uses TRBV5-1 and TRBJ2-3; TRBD1 aligns across 8 bases. V was clipped by 2 bases and J by 3 bases; unmatched bases: 2. Per germline, CDR1 SGHRS and CDR2 YFSETQ. There are 14 residues in the CDR3. CDR3 nucleotides: TGCGCCAGCAGCTTCAACAGGGGGACAGATACGCAGTATTTT. Protein sequence: CASSFNRGTDTQYF.

The chain combines TRBV5-1 with TRBJ1-2, with a weak D call TRBD1 (5 bases). This CDR3 region has 18 residues. Trimming removed 0 bases at V and 1 base at J, with 19 bases between. Germline V lookup: CDR1 SGHRS, CDR2 YFSETQ. Here the CDR3 reads CASSLGQTVEPNNYGYTF. For the CDR3, the DNA is TGCGCCAGCAGCTTGGGACAGACCGTAGAACCTAATAACTATGGCTACACCTTC.

This clone was recorded once. This sequence joins TRBV4-3 and TRBJ1-3, with TRBD1 identical over 8 bases. The length of the CDR3 is 18 residues. The V and J ends lost 0 bases and 0 bases, in that order; junction bases with no gene match: 7. Per the germline V gene, CDR1 is LGHNA and CDR2 is YSLEER. The CDR3 region has the DNA TGCGCCAGCAGCCAAGATACCGGACAGGGACTCTCTGGAAACACCATATATTTT. It encodes CASSQDTGQGLSGNTIYF.

The chain joins TRBV20-1 to TRBJ2-3; 7 bases map to TRBD1. The length of the CDR3 is 10 residues. Germline V lookup: CDR1 DFQATT, CDR2 SNEGSKA (reference sequence). With 6 bases clipped from V and 14 bases from J, the junction kept 8 bases outside the gene matches. The CDR3 region has the DNA TGCAGTGCCGACAGGGACAAGGGGTATTTT. This gives the protein CSADRDKGYF.

V gene TRBV2 combines with J gene TRBJ1-4; D not resolved. The CDR3 covers 16 residues. Germline loops: CDR1 SNHLY, CDR2 FYNNEI. Trimming shortened V by 6 bases and J by 1 base, and 15 bases separated the two germline ends. The CDR3 coding sequence is TGTGCCAGCAGGGAACTACCGGGAAAAACTAATGAAAAACTGTTTTTT. Amino acids: CASRELPGKTNEKLFF.

The chain joins TRBV18 to TRBJ2-7, with a weak D call TRBD2 (7 bases). V was trimmed by 3 bases and J by 2 bases, leaving 14 bases between them. The CDR3 sequence is 15 residues long. Germline CDR1 and CDR2: KGHSH and LQKENI. The chain's CDR3 is CASSPGGQGPYEQYF. The CDR3 DNA follows: TGTGCCAGCTCACCGGGGGGGCAGGGGCCCTACGAGCAGTACTTC.

This chain links TRBV6-1 with TRBJ2-7, with a possible D match to TRBD1 (6 bases). Trimming pared 3 bases from V and 0 bases from J, leaving 12 bases between. CDR1 is MNHNS, CDR2 SASEGT, per germline. The CDR3 loop spans 15 amino acids. The DNA of the CDR3 is TGTGCCAGCAGTGAGGGGACACCTAGCTCCTACGAGCAGTACTTC. Translation gives CASSEGTPSSYEQYF.